The next 14 T cell receptor beta chains were all read from a single sample in a study of blood T cell repertoires in COVID-19. Sequenced by immunoSEQ multiplex PCR; TCRdb stores in-frame clones only, minus some. The sample holds roughly 73,000 clones; about four fifths are singletons and the top ten take 15%. Material for sequencing was peripheral blood. These receptors all stem from a human donor in a cohort sampled during active COVID-19.

Here the CDR3 reads CASSGQGVRQPQHF. The CDR3, as DNA: TGTGCCAGCTCTGGCCAGGGGGTACGTCAGCCCCAGCATTTT. The chain has TRBV18 and TRBJ1-5; 7 nucleotides agree with TRBD1. Germline trimming cut 6 bases from V and 6 bases from J; bases unmatched to any gene: 8. The V gene's germline CDR1 is KGHSH and CDR2 LQKENI. This CDR3 spans 14 amino acids.

V gene TRBV27 combines with J gene TRBJ2-7, with D possibly being TRBD1 (5 bases). CDR3 length: 16 residues. CDR1 and CDR2 (germline): MNHEY, SMNVEV (reference sequence). V was shortened by 5 bases and J by 1 base, with 18 bases between the two germline ends. CDR3 in DNA: TGTGCCAGCAGTCTACTACCAACCAGGGTTTCCTACGAGCAGTACTTC. Its protein is CASSLLPTRVSYEQYF.

The chain carries TRBV4-1 and TRBJ1-3; D is ambiguous. Deletions cut 4 bases from V and 1 base from J, with 20 bases between. The CDR3 has 18 amino acids. The V gene's germline CDR1 is MGHRA and CDR2 YSYEKL. CDR3: CASSLRGPEVTSGNTIYF. The DNA for the CDR3 is TGCGCCAGCAGCCTGAGAGGGCCGGAGGTTACTTCTGGAAACACCATATATTTT.

CDR3 bases: TGTGCCAGCACCCCCGCAGGGGGCGCAGCTTTCTTT. Amino acids: CASTPAGGAAFF. This chain connects TRBV27 to TRBJ1-1; 8 bases are a match to TRBD1. Per the germline V gene, CDR1 is MNHEY and CDR2 is SMNVEV (reference sequence). V gave up 7 bases and J gave up 10 bases; unmatched junction bases: 8. The CDR3 runs 12 residues.

The rearrangement links TRBV27 to TRBJ2-7; D not certain. Germline V CDR1 and CDR2: MNHEY, SMNVEV (reference sequence). The CDR3 contains 13 residues. V was trimmed by 0 bases and J by 3 bases, leaving 6 bases between them. The CDR3 is CASSLSNSYEQYF. CDR3 DNA sequence: TGTGCCAGCAGTTTATCGAATAGCTACGAGCAGTACTTC.

This clone was recorded once. The chain couples TRBV29-1 to TRBJ2-1; TRBD1 is a possible D gene (5 bases). The germline V gene has CDR1 SQVTM and CDR2 ANQGSEA. Trimming took off 4 bases at V and 8 bases at J, with 12 bases between the two ends. The CDR3 spans 12 residues. In DNA form, the CDR3 reads TGCAGCGTTGTAAGATTAGGGGATGAGCAGTTCTTC. Its translation is CSVVRLGDEQFF.

The J gene is TRBJ1-5, the V gene TRBV2; D unclear. Germline V gene sequence: CDR1 SNHLY, CDR2 FYNNEI. The CDR3 covers 14 residues. V was cut by 1 base and J by 0 bases, with 4 bases left in between. In DNA, the CDR3 is TGTGCCAGCAGTGAAGTCAGTAGCAATCAGCCCCAGCATTTT. Its protein product is CASSEVSSNQPQHF.

The chain links TRBV6-5 to TRBJ2-7, with TRBD1 as a possible D gene (5 bases). Trimming cost V 0 bases and J 0 bases, with 6 bases left between them. Germline V gene sequence: CDR1 MNHEY, CDR2 SVGAGI. CDR3 length: 14 amino acids. The CDR3 nucleotides are TGTGCCAGCAGTTACTCTAGGGGCTCCTACGAGCAGTACTTC. This codes for CASSYSRGSYEQYF.

The chain combines TRBV27 with TRBJ1-1; 8 positions agree with TRBD1. This CDR3 is 15 amino acids long. V was clipped by 2 bases and J by 7 bases; unmatched bases: 9. Germline CDR1 is MNHEY and CDR2 is SMNVEV (reference sequence). This CDR3 is CASSLKSGGGGEAFF. CDR3 sequence (DNA): TGTGCCAGCAGTTTAAAGTCAGGGGGCGGTGGTGAAGCTTTCTTT.

The V gene is TRBV15, the J gene TRBJ2-7; D is perhaps TRBD1 (6 bases). This CDR3 is 12 amino acids long. V was clipped by 5 bases and J by 5 bases, with 10 bases between them. In germline, CDR1 is LNHNV, CDR2 YYDKDF (reference sequence). The CDR3 spells CATSPGVNEQYF. CDR3 DNA: TGTGCCACCAGCCCAGGGGTGAACGAGCAGTACTTC.

The chain has TRBV5-6 and TRBJ2-7; 11 bases are shared with TRBD1. V gave up 2 bases and J gave up 8 bases; unmatched junction bases: 6. This CDR3 has 14 amino acids. Germline CDR1 and CDR2: SGHDT and YYEEEE. CDR3 DNA: TGTGCCAGCAGCTTCGGGACAGGGGGACAAAAGCAGTACTTC. Amino acids: CASSFGTGGQKQYF.

V is TRBV7-9 and J is TRBJ2-7; D might be TRBD1 (6 bases). The germline V and J ends were trimmed by 1 base and 2 bases, with 6 bases remaining between them. This CDR3 is 13 amino acids long. Germline V lookup: CDR1 SEHNR, CDR2 FQNEAQ (reference sequence). The chain's CDR3 is CASSLGTAYEQYF. For the CDR3, the DNA is TGTGCCAGCAGCTTAGGGACAGCCTACGAGCAGTACTTC. The full variable domain, with the rest looked up from reference TRBV7-9 and TRBJ2-7, is DTGVSQNPRHKITKRGQNVTFRCDPISEHNRLYWYRQTLGQGPEFLTYFQNEAQLEKSRLLSDRFSAERPKGSFSTLEIQRTEQGDSAMYLCASSLGTAYEQYFGPGTRLTVT.

The V and J genes are TRBV28 and TRBJ1-2; 7 nucleotides match TRBD1. The CDR3 length is 13 residues. Unmatched junction bases numbered 5, after V lost 6 bases and J lost 4 bases. Germline values: CDR1 MDHEN, CDR2 SYDVKM. CDR3 in DNA: TGTGCCAGCAGGGCCGGGACAGCCTATGGCTACACCTTC. Translated: CASRAGTAYGYTF.

The V and J genes are TRBV9 and TRBJ2-1; 7 bases fit TRBD2. The CDR3 loop spans 15 amino acids. The V gene end was trimmed by 0 bases and the J gene end by 3 bases; junction bases not matched to a gene: 3. Germline loops: CDR1 SGDLS, CDR2 YYNGEE. The CDR3: CASSVEAGYYNEQFF. CDR3 in DNA: TGTGCCAGCAGCGTAGAAGCGGGATACTACAATGAGCAGTTCTTC.